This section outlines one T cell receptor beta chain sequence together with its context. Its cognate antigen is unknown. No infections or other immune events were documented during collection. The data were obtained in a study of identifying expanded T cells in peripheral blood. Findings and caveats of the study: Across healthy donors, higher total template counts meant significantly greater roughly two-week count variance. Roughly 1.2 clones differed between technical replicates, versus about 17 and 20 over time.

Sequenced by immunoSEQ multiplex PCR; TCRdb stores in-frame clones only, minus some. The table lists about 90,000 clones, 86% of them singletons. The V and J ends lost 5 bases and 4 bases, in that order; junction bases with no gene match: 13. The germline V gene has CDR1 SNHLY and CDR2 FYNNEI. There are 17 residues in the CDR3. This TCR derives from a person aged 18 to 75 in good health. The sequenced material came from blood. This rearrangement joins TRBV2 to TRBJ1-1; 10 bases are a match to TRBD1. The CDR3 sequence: CASSPRDRGHPFTEAFF. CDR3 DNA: TGTGCCAGCAGTCCCCGGGACAGGGGTCACCCATTCACTGAAGCTTTCTTT.